The present T cell receptor beta chain was sequenced within a study of blood T cell repertoires in COVID-19. Method: immunoSEQ multiplex PCR; TCRdb's copy keeps in-frame clones and lacks some. The table records tens of thousands of clones, about nine tenths of them present only once. Germline CDR1 and CDR2: KGHDR and SFDVKD. Trimming at V came to 8 bases and at J to 6 bases, leaving 4 bases not matched to a gene. The length of the CDR3 is 14 residues. The sample was peripheral blood. This chain joins TRBV24-1 and TRBJ2-2, with 11 positions matching TRBD1. The TCR originated in a man between 40 and 49 years old with acute or convalescent COVID-19. The CDR3 protein is CATKGQGVPGELFF. CDR3 DNA sequence: TGTGCCACCAAGGGACAGGGGGTGCCCGGGGAGCTGTTTTTT.